This T cell receptor beta chain is drawn from a study of vaccination and CD4 T cells after COVID-19. Overall study: Cultures acting as controls obtained a CEFX pool, an HIV-1 Nef pool, or no peptide.

Sequencing of DNA taken from cultured CD4+ T cells relied on the Oncomine TCR Beta short-read assay. Each CDR3 protein gets one entry after TCRdb re-called the PCR reads with MiXCR. The repertoire holds fewer than 20,000 distinct CDR3 sequences, with about 46% as singletons. V dropped 6 bases and J dropped 12; count of bases not matched to a gene: 13. The CDR3 loop spans 13 amino acids. CDR1 ENHRY and CDR2 SYGVKD come from the germline V gene. Treatment here: roughly 10-day PBMC culture with coronavirus spike peptide pools or control peptides (ViraFEST assay). This clonotype has more than one count but fewer than ten. Its antigen is not known.

The sequence derives from a human donor who had recovered from COVID-19. Sequencing was performed on CD4+ T cells from blood, cultured in vitro. The chain has TRBV10-3 and TRBJ1-2; 7 nucleotides agree with TRBD1. Here the CDR3 reads CAIRSTGAPVDTF. The DNA for the CDR3 is TGTGCCATCAGATCTACAGGGGCCCCGGTCGACACCTTC.